These T cell receptor beta chains were read from a single sample in a study of blood T cell repertoires in COVID-19. Method: immunoSEQ multiplex PCR; TCRdb's copy keeps in-frame clones and lacks some. The sample holds about 78,000 clones, approximately 86% seen once. The specimen sequenced was peripheral blood. The source is a woman aged 60-75 years with acute or convalescent COVID-19. CDR3s include the opening cysteine and the closing phenylalanine or tryptophan. Fields, in order: J gene, clone size, D gene, V gene, CDR3 protein, CDR3 DNA. The D gene is left open where the match is weak. The size of a clone is reported for some rows only, either as once, few or many, or as a class for expanded clones.

J: TRBJ2-7; size: -; D: TRBD1; V: TRBV7-2; CDR3: CASSSGNGQGAEGRYF; DNA: TGTGCCAGCAGCTCGGGGAACGGGCAGGGGGCCGAGGGTCGGTACTTC
J: TRBJ2-3; size: once; D: -; V: TRBV6-5; CDR3: CASSRVPSEGTQYF; DNA: TGTGCCAGCAGTCGGGTTCCCAGCGAAGGTACGCAGTATTTT
J: TRBJ2-1; size: -; D: -; V: TRBV25-1; CDR3: CASSGLLTDNEQFF; DNA: TGTGCCAGCAGTGGCCTCTTGACAGACAATGAGCAGTTCTTC
J: TRBJ1-2; size: once; D: TRBD1; V: TRBV6-5; CDR3: CASSSGTGRDGYTF; DNA: TGTGCCAGCAGCTCCGGGACAGGACGGGATGGCTACACCTTC
J: TRBJ1-6; size: -; D: TRBD1; V: TRBV10-3; CDR3: CAIRQGEDNSPLHF; DNA: TGTGCCATCAGGCAGGGGGAAGATAATTCACCCCTCCACTTT
J: TRBJ2-1; size: -; D: TRBD2; V: TRBV7-8; CDR3: CASSFSALAGGVNEQFF; DNA: TGTGCCAGCAGCTTCAGCGCCCTAGCGGGAGGGGTGAATGAGCAGTTCTTC
J: TRBJ2-3; size: once; D: -; V: TRBV18; CDR3: CASSPRGLGTDTQYF; DNA: TGTGCCAGCTCACCACGGGGCCTGGGTACAGATACGCAGTATTTT
J: TRBJ2-2; size: -; D: -; V: TRBV7-9; CDR3: CASSDARGGPNTGELFF; DNA: TGTGCCAGCAGCGACGCAAGGGGGGGCCCGAACACCGGGGAGCTGTTTTTT
J: TRBJ2-1; size: -; D: -; V: TRBV19; CDR3: CASSVWSVPLNEQFF; DNA: TGTGCCAGTAGTGTCTGGAGCGTCCCGCTCAATGAGCAGTTCTTC
J: TRBJ1-2; size: -; D: TRBD1; V: TRBV12-3/TRBV12-4; CDR3: CASRSDREWKDTF; DNA: TGTGCCAGCAGGTCGGACAGGGAATGGAAAGACACCTTC
J: TRBJ1-2; size: few; D: TRBD1; V: TRBV16; CDR3: CASSQGQGANGYTF; DNA: TGTGCCAGCAGCCAAGGACAGGGGGCAAACGGCTACACCTTC
J: TRBJ2-7; size: -; D: TRBD1; V: TRBV28; CDR3: CASSFGTELHEQYF; DNA: TGTGCCAGCAGTTTTGGGACAGAACTTCACGAGCAGTACTTC
J: TRBJ1-4; size: -; D: -; V: TRBV3-1/TRBV3-2; CDR3: CASSQDYGQPSREKLFF; DNA: TGTGCCAGCAGCCAAGATTACGGACAGCCTTCTCGAGAAAAACTGTTTTTT
J: TRBJ1-1; size: -; D: TRBD1; V: TRBV7-6; CDR3: CASSTQGDTEAFF; DNA: TGTGCCAGCAGCACCCAGGGGGACACTGAAGCTTTCTTT
J: TRBJ1-1; size: -; D: -; V: TRBV29-1; CDR3: CSALLRDTEAFF; DNA: TGCAGCGCGCTCCTCAGGGACACTGAAGCTTTCTTT
J: TRBJ1-2; size: few; D: -; V: TRBV7-9; CDR3: CASSLGRGSNYGYTF; DNA: TGTGCCAGCAGCTTAGGAAGAGGTTCTAACTATGGCTACACCTTC
J: TRBJ1-2; size: -; D: -; V: TRBV30; CDR3: CAWNREGYGYTF; DNA: TGTGCCTGGAACAGGGAAGGCTATGGCTACACCTTC
J: TRBJ1-2; size: -; D: TRBD1; V: TRBV5-6; CDR3: CASSLAQGIAYGYTF; DNA: TGTGCCAGCAGCTTGGCACAGGGGATAGCCTATGGCTACACCTTC
J: TRBJ1-1; size: -; D: -; V: TRBV4-2; CDR3: CASSQDFSGNTEAFF; DNA: TGTGCCAGCAGCCAAGATTTCTCAGGGAACACTGAAGCTTTCTTT
J: TRBJ2-7; size: -; D: TRBD1; V: TRBV6-5; CDR3: CASSYSSRGSNEQYF; DNA: TGTGCCAGCAGTTACTCATCCAGGGGGTCCAACGAGCAGTACTTC
J: TRBJ2-1; size: -; D: -; V: TRBV19; CDR3: CASSTQERTSIYNEQFF; DNA: TGTGCCAGTAGTACACAGGAAAGGACCTCTATCTACAATGAGCAGTTCTTC
J: TRBJ2-7; size: -; D: -; V: TRBV6-5; CDR3: CASSYRSGYEQYF; DNA: TGTGCCAGCAGTTACCGGTCAGGCTACGAGCAGTACTTC
J: TRBJ1-1; size: -; D: TRBD1; V: TRBV6-2/TRBV6-3; CDR3: CASSYRRDRERNTEAFF; DNA: TGTGCCAGCAGTTATAGGCGGGACAGGGAAAGGAATACTGAAGCTTTCTTT
J: TRBJ2-5; size: once; D: TRBD2; V: TRBV7-9; CDR3: CASSSTGGGETQYF; DNA: TGTGCCAGCAGCTCCACTGGGGGAGGGGAGACCCAGTACTTC
J: TRBJ1-2; size: -; D: TRBD1; V: TRBV7-9; CDR3: CASMGTGGDYGYTF; DNA: TGTGCCAGCATGGGGACAGGGGGCGACTATGGCTACACCTTC
J: TRBJ2-2; size: -; D: -; V: TRBV11-3; CDR3: CASGAQGIGGTGELFF; DNA: TGTGCCAGCGGCGCACAGGGAATAGGGGGCACCGGGGAGCTGTTTTTT
J: TRBJ2-7; size: -; D: -; V: TRBV5-6; CDR3: CASSPGRGYEQYF; DNA: TGTGCCAGCAGCCCTGGCAGAGGCTACGAGCAGTACTTC
J: TRBJ1-2; size: few; D: -; V: TRBV11-2; CDR3: CASSHTDSPYF; DNA: TGTGCCAGCAGCCACACTGACAGCCCTTACTTC
J: TRBJ2-5; size: -; D: -; V: TRBV30; CDR3: CAWSGTAGGPQETQYF; DNA: TGTGCCTGGAGTGGTACCGCAGGGGGGCCCCAAGAGACCCAGTACTTC
J: TRBJ1-3; size: -; D: TRBD1; V: TRBV9; CDR3: CASSAQGAAGNTIYF; DNA: TGTGCCAGCAGCGCCCAGGGGGCTGCTGGAAACACCATATATTTT
J: TRBJ2-1; size: -; D: TRBD2; V: TRBV12-3/TRBV12-4; CDR3: CASSWTSNNEQFF; DNA: TGTGCCAGCAGTTGGACTAGCAACAATGAGCAGTTCTTC
J: TRBJ2-7; size: -; D: -; V: TRBV6-2/TRBV6-3; CDR3: CASSLDSPREQYF; DNA: TGTGCCAGCAGTTTGGACTCCCCCCGCGAGCAGTACTTC
J: TRBJ2-1; size: -; D: -; V: TRBV6-5; CDR3: CASSRRGSYNEQFF; DNA: TGTGCCAGCAGCCGCCGGGGCTCCTACAATGAGCAGTTCTTC
J: TRBJ1-2; size: -; D: TRBD1; V: TRBV2; CDR3: CASRPRTGGGYTF; DNA: TGTGCCAGCAGACCCCGGACAGGGGGCGGCTACACCTTC
J: TRBJ2-1; size: once; D: TRBD2; V: TRBV3-1/TRBV3-2; CDR3: CASSRVSGGTRAGEQFF; DNA: TGTGCCAGCTCGCGAGTCTCCGGCGGGACTAGAGCGGGTGAGCAGTTCTTC
J: TRBJ2-3; size: -; D: TRBD1; V: TRBV7-3; CDR3: CASSLGQDTDTQYF; DNA: TGTGCCAGCAGCTTGGGACAGGACACAGATACGCAGTATTTT
J: TRBJ2-1; size: -; D: TRBD2; V: TRBV7-6; CDR3: CASSNRRLAANEQFF; DNA: TGTGCCAGCAGCAACCGACGACTAGCGGCAAATGAGCAGTTCTTC
J: TRBJ2-5; size: once; D: -; V: TRBV4-2; CDR3: CASSQDLVSQETQYF; DNA: TGTGCCAGCAGCCAAGACCTCGTGAGCCAAGAGACCCAGTACTTC
J: TRBJ2-7; size: -; D: -; V: TRBV20-1; CDR3: CSVGGAQYF; DNA: TGCAGTGTGGGGGGAGCGCAGTACTTC
J: TRBJ1-4; size: -; D: -; V: TRBV7-2; CDR3: CASSPGVRLFSEKLFF; DNA: TGTGCCAGCAGCCCAGGGGTTCGGTTGTTCAGTGAAAAACTGTTTTTT
J: TRBJ2-6; size: -; D: -; V: TRBV3-1/TRBV3-2; CDR3: CASSQVSRTAGANVLTF; DNA: TGTGCCAGCAGCCAAGTCTCTAGAACGGCTGGGGCCAACGTCCTGACTTTC
J: TRBJ1-3; size: once; D: -; V: TRBV6-5; CDR3: CASSRGQSSGNTIYF; DNA: TGTGCCAGCAGTCGTGGACAGAGCTCTGGAAACACCATATATTTT
J: TRBJ2-1; size: -; D: TRBD2; V: TRBV6-5; CDR3: CASRRLAGGRDEQFF; DNA: TGTGCCAGCAGGCGACTAGCGGGGGGCCGGGATGAGCAGTTCTTC
J: TRBJ2-1; size: -; D: -; V: TRBV28; CDR3: CAIGGRFGQEQFF; DNA: TGTGCCATCGGGGGACGATTTGGGCAGGAGCAGTTCTTC
J: TRBJ2-7; size: -; D: -; V: TRBV2; CDR3: CASSFSLVSEQYF; DNA: TGTGCCAGCAGTTTTAGCCTAGTGAGCGAGCAGTACTTC
J: TRBJ2-6; size: -; D: -; V: TRBV5-8; CDR3: CASSSAGVGANVLTF; DNA: TGTGCCAGCAGCTCCGCAGGGGTTGGGGCCAACGTCCTGACTTTC
J: TRBJ1-4; size: -; D: -; V: TRBV6-2/TRBV6-3; CDR3: CASRPSTNEKLFF; DNA: TGTGCCAGCCGCCCCTCAACTAATGAAAAACTGTTTTTT
J: TRBJ1-1; size: -; D: -; V: TRBV30; CDR3: CAWSVGGDTEAFF; DNA: TGTGCCTGGAGTGTCGGGGGAGACACTGAAGCTTTCTTT
J: TRBJ2-7; size: -; D: TRBD1; V: TRBV3-1/TRBV3-2; CDR3: CASSHSQGPRGEQYF; DNA: TGTGCCAGCAGCCATTCACAGGGGCCCAGGGGGGAGCAGTACTTC
J: TRBJ1-5; size: few; D: TRBD1; V: TRBV6-6; CDR3: CASRTGGENQPQHF; DNA: TGTGCCAGCAGAACAGGGGGCGAAAATCAGCCCCAGCATTTT